The text below deals with one TCR beta chain. Trimming left V 3 bases short and J 8 bases short, with 11 bases between. The CDR3 runs 12 residues. Germline V gene data show CDR1 as SGHRS and CDR2 as YFSETQ. Some clones are missing from TCRdb's copy, which holds only in-frame ones; the method was immunoSEQ multiplex PCR. Here the sample spans approximately 87,000 clones, 80% to 95% being singletons. These data come from a study of control samples from healthy donors and cancer patients. This chain connects TRBV5-1 to TRBJ1-1; TRBD1 is a possible D gene (5 bases). This TCR was sampled from a woman aged 40 to 55 with lung cancer. The sequencing input was PBMCs. The CDR3 sequence is CASSWGTAEAFF. CDR3 DNA: TGCGCCAGCAGCTGGGGGACCGCCGAAGCTTTCTTT.